This TCR beta chain appears in the sequencing data of a study of T-cell reconstitution after alpha-beta-depleted transplantation in children. Preparation of the TCRbeta library used unique molecular identifiers. TCRdb re-analysed the PCR reads in MiXCR, keeping a single row per CDR3 protein. This table holds roughly 590,000 distinct CDR3 sequences, 16% found once. Germline CDR1 and CDR2: SGHTA and FQGTGA. The ends were cut back, 2 bases at V and 4 bases at J, with 11 bases in the middle. The CDR3 spans 14 residues. There are many counts of this clonotype. This clonotype originated in a human donor who donated a stem cell graft to a child with acute myeloid leukemia. Sequenced here: PBMCs from the stem cell graft donor, sampled from the stem cell graft. The chain recombines TRBV7-3 with TRBJ1-1, with D hard to call. CDR3 bases: TGTGCCAGCAGCTTATCCCCCAGGAGCACTGAAGCTTTCTTT. Translated: CASSLSPRSTEAFF.